This record covers a single T cell receptor beta chain. The data were produced by immunoSEQ multiplex PCR, yet TCRdb's version contains in-frame clones alone and is incomplete. The sample lists about 49,000 clones, about 86% seen once, with 5.5% to 7% in the top ten. The sample is drawn from a study of OX40 agonist ivuxolimab in advanced cancers. This CDR3 spans 15 amino acids. Trimming took 0 bases from V and 9 from J; bases not matched to a gene: 10. Germline assignment: CDR1 SGDLS and CDR2 YYNGEE. The chain has TRBV9 and TRBJ2-5; TRBD1 matches at 8 bases. This sequence was found in an adult with an advanced solid tumor such as melanoma, head and neck, liver or kidney cancer. This specimen consisted of CD4+ or CD8+ T cells sorted from blood, obtained in a trial of the OX40 agonist ivuxolimab. As DNA, the CDR3 is TGTGCCAGCAGCGTAGGGGGGACAGGCGGTGATGCCCAGTACTTC. Translation gives CASSVGGTGGDAQYF.